This TCR beta chain is drawn from a study of shared clonotypes between healthy human individuals. General study results and limits: Generation of non-shared clonotypes was less probable than generation of clonotypes shared by all four donors. Sorted-subset samples were not fully sequenced, rarefaction indicated.

Repertoires were generated with immunoSEQ multiplex PCR, while TCRdb's copy carries only in-frame clones and drops some. The data show tens of thousands of clones, 50% to 70% seen once. There were no recent acute infections or vaccinations among the donors, who were healthy HIV-negative adults. This clone has a count of ten or more. Its matching antigen is unknown. CDR1 and CDR2 from the germline V gene are MNHEY and SMNVEV (reference sequence). V lost 2 bases, J lost 2 bases, and 7 bases lay in between. The CDR3 consists of 13 residues. The genes are TRBV27 and TRBJ2-7; no definite D call. The sequencing sample was made of memory CD8+ T cells sorted from blood. Subset indicated: CD45RO+ cells pooled with CCR7-negative TemRA cells. This clonotype was sampled from a man aged 25-45 years in good health. The CDR3 DNA reads TGTGCCAGCAGTTTAACGGACCCCTACGAGCAGTACTTC. It yields the protein CASSLTDPYEQYF.